Listed here is a single T cell receptor beta chain. Study processing details: Reference gene primer amplification in the assay estimated nucleated cell counts. The assay was immunoSEQ multiplex PCR, and TCRdb's table has in-frame clones only and misses some. V, J and clone size are taken as reported in that table, and D and trimming were inferred from the DNA itself. The table has under 200,000 clones, around 86% seen once. The record originates from a study of blood T cell repertoires in COVID-19. Turning to the study itself: The United States, Italy and Spain supplied acute and convalescent COVID-19 samples. Sources were T cells, B-cell-depleted T cells, or PBMCs; the material itself was cDNA or gDNA.

With 4 bases clipped from V and 1 base from J, the junction kept 3 bases outside the gene matches. CDR1 is MNHEY, CDR2 SMNVEV, per germline (reference sequence). The CDR3 runs 15 residues. Sequenced sample: peripheral blood. This sequence was found in a woman in her thirties or forties with acute or convalescent COVID-19. The chain combines TRBV27 with TRBJ1-1, with 10 positions matching TRBD1. CDR3 sequence: CASSSDRGGNTEAFF. The CDR3 nucleotides are TGTGCCAGCAGTTCGGACAGGGGGGGGAACACTGAAGCTTTCTTT.